These T cell receptor beta chains were read from a single sample in a study of T-cell memory formation after mild COVID-19. TCRdb used MiXCR to reprocess the 5' RACE reads, holding one entry per CDR3 protein. The sample lists hundreds of thousands of distinct CDR3 sequences, approximately 20% occurring once. Material for sequencing was PBMCs or a T cell subset sorted from them (not recorded which). Source of these receptors: an adult woman who had mild COVID-19 (a few samples of this study predate the infection). Cell type and time point are not known. Each CDR3 is given with its conserved first and last residue. The order of the fields is clone size, V gene, CDR3 length, J gene, CDR3 protein. Size values are once, few and many counts, or a class for expanded clones, and some rows have none.

abundance: -
v_gene: TRBV4-3
len: 16
j_gene: TRBJ2-3
CDR3aa: CASSPLAGGREHTQYF

abundance: many
v_gene: TRBV7-9
len: 11
j_gene: TRBJ1-2
CDR3aa: CASSLGDGYTF

abundance: few
v_gene: TRBV7-9
len: 14
j_gene: TRBJ2-5
CDR3aa: CASSPSGAAETQYF

abundance: many
v_gene: TRBV27
len: 15
j_gene: TRBJ2-1
CDR3aa: CASSSGPPVDNEQFF

abundance: -
v_gene: TRBV5-1
len: 15
j_gene: TRBJ1-2
CDR3aa: CASSLSAAANYGYTF

abundance: -
v_gene: TRBV7-3
len: 15
j_gene: TRBJ2-1
CDR3aa: CASSDAGGPYNEQFF

abundance: -
v_gene: TRBV20-1
len: 14
j_gene: TRBJ2-7
CDR3aa: CSAIRPATDYEQYF

abundance: -
v_gene: TRBV6-6
len: 17
j_gene: TRBJ2-5
CDR3aa: CASSYAMGGGALETQYF

abundance: few
v_gene: TRBV20-1
len: 14
j_gene: TRBJ2-2
CDR3aa: CSACGTPPHGELFF

abundance: few
v_gene: TRBV6-5
len: 16
j_gene: TRBJ2-2
CDR3aa: CASSPPEDLGTGELFF

abundance: many
v_gene: TRBV5-5
len: 14
j_gene: TRBJ2-7
CDR3aa: CASSAGTGNYEQYF

abundance: few
v_gene: TRBV7-7
len: 13
j_gene: TRBJ2-7
CDR3aa: CASSLGTEYEQYF

abundance: once
v_gene: TRBV24-1
len: 15
j_gene: TRBJ2-7
CDR3aa: CATSAGAGQTYEQYF

abundance: few
v_gene: TRBV5-1
len: 14
j_gene: TRBJ2-2
CDR3aa: CASSPGLRDGELFF